The 13 T cell receptor beta chains below all came from one sample that was sequenced in a study of OX40 agonist ivuxolimab in advanced cancers. The method was immunoSEQ multiplex PCR; TCRdb's version includes in-frame clones alone and lacks a portion of them. Here the sample spans about 50,000 clones, around nine tenths being singletons. This sample comprised CD4+ or CD8+ T cells sorted from blood, obtained in a trial of the OX40 agonist ivuxolimab. The source is an adult with an advanced solid tumor such as melanoma, head and neck, liver or kidney cancer.

This chain connects TRBV20-1 to TRBJ1-1; possibly TRBD1 for D (6 bases). The CDR3 covers 11 residues. Germline CDR1 and CDR2: DFQATT and SNEGSKA (reference sequence). Trimming took off 6 bases at V and 9 bases at J, with 14 bases between the two ends. CDR3 coding DNA: TGCAGTGCCCCGGGCGGGGGGCAAGCTTTCTTT. Its translation is CSAPGGGQAFF.

This rearrangement joins TRBV6-1 to TRBJ1-2; 8 bases fit TRBD1. The CDR3 extends over 13 amino acids. Germline V gives CDR1 MNHNS, CDR2 SASEGT. The V gene end was trimmed by 5 bases and the J gene end by 3 bases; junction bases not matched to a gene: 2. For the CDR3, the DNA is TGTGCCAGCAGTCTGACAGGGGACTATGGCTACACCTTC. Translation: CASSLTGDYGYTF.

J is TRBJ1-1 and V is TRBV19; maybe TRBD1 (6 bases). Germline lookup yields CDR1 LNHDA and CDR2 SQIVND (reference sequence). The germline V and J ends were trimmed by 3 bases and 1 base, with 12 bases remaining between them. This CDR3 has 15 residues. CDR3 in amino acids: CASSIGGGANTEAFF. In DNA form, the CDR3 reads TGTGCCAGTAGTATCGGTGGGGGGGCGAACACTGAAGCTTTCTTT.

The chain links TRBV30 to TRBJ2-1, with 8 positions matching TRBD1. This CDR3 comprises 17 residues. CDR1 and CDR2 from the germline V gene are GTSNPN and SVGIG (reference sequence). V shed 5 bases and J 0 bases; nucleotides not matched to a gene: 12. The CDR3 sequence is CAWQTGAGTSSYNEQFF. The CDR3 DNA follows: TGTGCCTGGCAGACAGGGGCGGGTACTAGCTCCTACAATGAGCAGTTCTTC.

V is TRBV7-8 and J is TRBJ1-6; D may be TRBD1 (5 bases). CDR1 and CDR2 from the germline V gene are SGHVS and FQNEAQ. Trimming pared 4 bases from V and 4 bases from J, leaving 8 bases between. This CDR3 has 14 residues. CDR3 region: CASSSGTYNSPLHF. DNA for the CDR3: TGTGCCAGCAGCTCTGGGACTTATAATTCACCCCTCCACTTT.

The V call is TRBV6-6, the J call TRBJ2-1; D is unclear. This CDR3 is 13 amino acids long. Trimming removed 5 bases from V and 8 bases from J, with 13 bases in between. Per the germline V gene, CDR1 is MNHNY and CDR2 is SVGAGI (reference sequence). CDR3 protein: CASSPGLPHEQFF. The CDR3 DNA reads TGTGCCAGCAGTCCGGGCCTTCCCCATGAGCAGTTCTTC.

The CDR3 reads CASSQGGPTQYF. CDR3 nucleotides: TGTGCCAGCAGCCAAGGGGGCCCGACCCAGTACTTC. V gene TRBV14 combines with J gene TRBJ2-5; TRBD1 might be the D (5 bases). Germline-derived CDR1 and CDR2 are SGHDN and FVKESK. The V and J ends lost 1 base and 7 bases respectively, with 7 bases between them. The CDR3 totals 12 residues.

CDR3 DNA sequence: TGCAGCGTACGGGGATCGAATGAGCAGTTCTTC. Translated: CSVRGSNEQFF. The chain links TRBV29-1 to TRBJ2-1, with D perhaps matching TRBD2 (5 bases). The CDR3 is 11 amino acids. Germline values: CDR1 SQVTM, CDR2 ANQGSEA. The V gene lost 6 bases and the J gene lost 7 bases, with 10 bases spanning the gap.

CDR3 protein: CASSIGGARTEAFF. CDR3 nucleotide sequence: TGTGCCAGTAGTATCGGGGGGGCGAGGACTGAAGCTTTCTTT. The V gene is TRBV19, the J gene TRBJ1-1; D perhaps matches TRBD1 (6 bases). This CDR3 region has 14 residues. V was trimmed by 3 bases and J by 5 bases, leaving 13 bases between them. Germline CDR1 LNHDA, CDR2 SQIVND (reference sequence).

The gene calls are TRBV5-1 and TRBJ2-7; maybe TRBD2 (5 bases). Trimming removed 4 bases at V and 2 bases at J, with 13 bases between. The length of the CDR3 is 14 residues. Per the germline V gene, CDR1 is SGHRS and CDR2 is YFSETQ. CDR3 in amino acids: CASSGTDWTYEQYF. CDR3 coding DNA: TGCGCCAGCAGCGGTACGGACTGGACCTACGAGCAGTACTTC.

The V and J genes are TRBV12-5 and TRBJ1-1, with a possible D match to TRBD1 (6 bases). The germline V gene encodes CDR1 LGHNT and CDR2 FRNRAP. The CDR3 length is 14 residues. Deletions cut 6 bases from V and 1 base from J, with 12 bases between. The CDR3 region has the DNA TGTGCTAGTGGCGCAGGGGCGGGGAACACTGAAGCTTTCTTT. As protein: CASGAGAGNTEAFF.

Concerning this clone: The germline gene is not matched at one end of the junction; a read error may be the cause. The rearrangement uses TRBV5-1 and TRBJ1-2; D remains unclear. The CDR3 consists of 13 residues. Germline CDR1 SGHRS, CDR2 YFSETQ. The DNA of the CDR3 is TGCGCCAGCAGCTTGGCAGGAGTGTATGACTACACCTTC. Amino acid sequence: CASSLAGVYDYTF.

The table lists this clone with a few counts. The chain has TRBV5-6 and TRBJ2-2; D unresolved. Germline CDR1 SGHDT, CDR2 YYEEEE. The CDR3 is 12 residues long. V lost 0 bases and J 7 bases, leaving 4 bases between the germline ends. The CDR3 nucleotides are TGTGCCAGCAGCTTGGTTGTCGGGGAGCTGTTTTTT. This gives the protein CASSLVVGELFF.